This TCR beta chain was profiled in a study of T cells in Graves' hyperthyroidism and ophthalmopathy. Study results and caveats: In the analysis, a 13 V-J model separated ophthalmopathy from stable hyperthyroidism.

The CDR3 runs 14 residues. CDR1 and CDR2 (germline): SGHTA, FQGNSA. It was RNA transcripts that yielded the amplified TCR beta CDR3 regions. A first-round RT-PCR of the TCR CDR3 used the HTBI primer set. One entry per CDR3 protein, called by TCRdb with MiXCR from the multiplex PCR reads. The sample carries under 700,000 distinct CDR3 sequences, approximately 44% recorded once. Lactation, pregnancy, other autoimmune disease or uncontrolled infection led to exclusion of patients. Diagnoses were made from clinical symptoms, serum measures (thyroxine and TRAb), thyroid ultrasound and orbital computed tomography. A note on this clonotype: The antigen remains undetermined. Given a much more abundant clone one base away, this may be a read error.

The chain couples TRBV7-2 to TRBJ2-5, with TRBD1 matching over 8 bases. The specimen was peripheral blood or thyroid tissue (not recorded which). This TCR derives from a woman under 30 with Graves' hyperthyroidism. The CDR3 loop is CASSLGTGREPQYF. In DNA form, the CDR3 reads TGTGCCAGCAGCTTAGGGACAGGGAGAGAGCCCCAGTACTTC.